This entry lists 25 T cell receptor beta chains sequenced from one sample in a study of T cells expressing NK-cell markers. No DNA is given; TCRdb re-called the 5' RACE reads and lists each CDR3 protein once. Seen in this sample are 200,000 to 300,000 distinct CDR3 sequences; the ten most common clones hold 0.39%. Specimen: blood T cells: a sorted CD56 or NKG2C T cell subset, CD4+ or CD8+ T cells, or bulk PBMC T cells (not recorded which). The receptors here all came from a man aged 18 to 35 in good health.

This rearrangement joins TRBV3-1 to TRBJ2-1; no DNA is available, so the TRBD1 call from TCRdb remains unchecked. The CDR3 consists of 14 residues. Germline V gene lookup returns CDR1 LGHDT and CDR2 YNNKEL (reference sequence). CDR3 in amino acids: CASSQRQGSNEQFF.

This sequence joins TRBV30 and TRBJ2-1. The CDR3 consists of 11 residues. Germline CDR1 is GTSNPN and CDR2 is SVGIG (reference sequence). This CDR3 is CAWAIMFEQFF.

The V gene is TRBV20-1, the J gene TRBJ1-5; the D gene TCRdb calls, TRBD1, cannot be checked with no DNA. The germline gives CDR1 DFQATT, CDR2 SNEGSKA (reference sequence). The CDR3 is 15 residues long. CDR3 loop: CSARLTPDSNQPQHF.

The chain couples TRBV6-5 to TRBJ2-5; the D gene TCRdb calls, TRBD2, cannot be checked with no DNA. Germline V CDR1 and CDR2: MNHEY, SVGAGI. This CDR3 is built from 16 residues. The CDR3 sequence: CASSYSRGIAEETQYF.

CDR3 sequence reads: CASSLGLTSGRALMEEQYF. This chain connects TRBV12-3 or TRBV12-4 to TRBJ2-7; TCRdb picks TRBD2, but there is no DNA to check that call. CDR3 length: 19 amino acids.

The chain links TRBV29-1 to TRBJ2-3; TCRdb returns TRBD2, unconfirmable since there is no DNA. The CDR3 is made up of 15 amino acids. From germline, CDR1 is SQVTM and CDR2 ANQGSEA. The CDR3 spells CSVTRFALRTDTQYF.

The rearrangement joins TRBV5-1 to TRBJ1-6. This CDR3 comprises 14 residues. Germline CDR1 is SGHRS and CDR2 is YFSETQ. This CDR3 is CASSLASANSPLHF.

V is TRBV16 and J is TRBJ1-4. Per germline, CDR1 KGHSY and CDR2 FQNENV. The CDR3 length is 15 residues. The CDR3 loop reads CASSQLDGLNEKLFF. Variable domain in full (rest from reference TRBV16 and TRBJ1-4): GEEVAQTPKHLVRGEGQKAKLYCAPIKGHSYVFWYQQVLKNEFKFLISFQNENVFDETGMPKERFSAKCLPNSPCSLEIQATKLEDSAVYFCASSQLDGLNEKLFFGSGTQLSVL.

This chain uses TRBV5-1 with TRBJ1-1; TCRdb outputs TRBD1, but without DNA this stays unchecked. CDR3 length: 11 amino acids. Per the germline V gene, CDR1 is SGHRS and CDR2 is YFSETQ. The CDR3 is CASSSRDTAFF.

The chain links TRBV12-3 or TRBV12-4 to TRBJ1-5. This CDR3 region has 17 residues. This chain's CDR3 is CASSFVSGRGGNQPQHF.

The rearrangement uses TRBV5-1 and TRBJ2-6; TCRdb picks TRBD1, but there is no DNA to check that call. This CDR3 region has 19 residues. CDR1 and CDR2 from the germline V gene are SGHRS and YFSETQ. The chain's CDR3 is CASRPDRTGPLSGANVLTF.

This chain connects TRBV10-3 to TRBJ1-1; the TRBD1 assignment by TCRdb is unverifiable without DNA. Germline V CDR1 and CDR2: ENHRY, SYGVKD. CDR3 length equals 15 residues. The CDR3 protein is CATHPGQIINTEAFF.

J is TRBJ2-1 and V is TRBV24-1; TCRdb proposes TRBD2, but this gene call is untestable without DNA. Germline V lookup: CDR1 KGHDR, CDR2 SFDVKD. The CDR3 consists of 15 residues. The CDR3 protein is CATSPRGLAYNEQFF.

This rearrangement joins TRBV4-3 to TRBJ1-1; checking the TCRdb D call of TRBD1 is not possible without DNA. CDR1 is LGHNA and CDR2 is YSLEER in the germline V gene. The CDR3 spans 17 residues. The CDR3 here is CASSPRTGVNVNTEAFF.

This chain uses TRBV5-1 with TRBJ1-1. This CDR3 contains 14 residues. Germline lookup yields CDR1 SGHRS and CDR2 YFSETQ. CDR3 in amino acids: CASSLSSQNTEAFF.

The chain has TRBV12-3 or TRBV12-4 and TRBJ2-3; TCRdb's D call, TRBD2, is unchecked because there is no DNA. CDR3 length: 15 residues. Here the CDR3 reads CASSLDGLGVDTQYF.

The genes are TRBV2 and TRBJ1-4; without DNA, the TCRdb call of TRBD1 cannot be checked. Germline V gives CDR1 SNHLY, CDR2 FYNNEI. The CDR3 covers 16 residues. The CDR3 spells CASSLDRGATNEKLFF.

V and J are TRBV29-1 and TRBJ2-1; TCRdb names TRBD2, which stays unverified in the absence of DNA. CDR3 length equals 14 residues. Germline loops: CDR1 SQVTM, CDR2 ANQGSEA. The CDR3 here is CSVHLLIAGGEQFF.

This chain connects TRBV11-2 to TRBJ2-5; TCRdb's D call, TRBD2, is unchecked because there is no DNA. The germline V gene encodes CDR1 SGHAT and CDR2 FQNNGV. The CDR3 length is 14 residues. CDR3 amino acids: CASSGLAVQETQYF. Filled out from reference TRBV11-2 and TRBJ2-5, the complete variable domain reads EAGVAQSPRYKIIEKRQSVAFWCNPISGHATLYWYQQILGQGPKLLIQFQNNGVVDDSQLPKDRFSAERLKGVDSTLKIQPAKLEDSAVYLCASSGLAVQETQYFGPGTRLLVL.

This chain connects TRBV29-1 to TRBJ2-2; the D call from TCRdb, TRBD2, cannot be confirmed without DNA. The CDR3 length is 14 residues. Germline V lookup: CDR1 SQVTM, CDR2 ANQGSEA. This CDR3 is CSVRTSGNTGELFF.

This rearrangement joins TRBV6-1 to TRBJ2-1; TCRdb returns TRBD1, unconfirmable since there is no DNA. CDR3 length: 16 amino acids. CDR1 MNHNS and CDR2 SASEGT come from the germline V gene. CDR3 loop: CASTPRGGSSYNEQFF.

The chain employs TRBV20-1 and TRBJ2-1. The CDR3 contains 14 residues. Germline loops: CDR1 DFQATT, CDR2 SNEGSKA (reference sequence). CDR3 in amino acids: CSAKTFSSYNEQFF.

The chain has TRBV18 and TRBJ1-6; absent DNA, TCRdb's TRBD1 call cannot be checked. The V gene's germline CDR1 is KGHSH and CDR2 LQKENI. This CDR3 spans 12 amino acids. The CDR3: CASSPQGSPLHF.

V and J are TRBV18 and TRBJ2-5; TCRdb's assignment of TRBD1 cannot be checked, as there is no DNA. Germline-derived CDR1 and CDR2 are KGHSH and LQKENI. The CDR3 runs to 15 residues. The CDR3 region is CASSPGHSLRETQYF.

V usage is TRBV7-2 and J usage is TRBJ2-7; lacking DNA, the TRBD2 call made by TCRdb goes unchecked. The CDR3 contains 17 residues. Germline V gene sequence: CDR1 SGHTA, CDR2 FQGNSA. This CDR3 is CASSDLGLAGLSYEQYF.